These T cell receptor beta chains were read from a single sample in a study of shared clonotypes between healthy human individuals. Only in-frame clones appear in the TCRdb table, and some are missing; sequencing was by immunoSEQ multiplex PCR. This sample has roughly 2.2 million clones; 85% to 95% occur once, and the top ten carry approximately 0.41%. The source material was naive CD4+ T cells from PBMCs. These receptors originate from a man between 18 and 29 years old in good health. Some clones in this sample may be carry-over from other donors' samples. The CDR3 runs from the conserved cysteine through the conserved F or W. A D gene is named only where the DNA matches it firmly. Clone size appears in some rows only: once, few, many, or a class for an expanded clone.

abundance: few; j_gene: TRBJ1-1; v_gene: TRBV7-8; d_gene: NA; CDR3nt: TGTGCCAGCAGCTTAGAATGGTCCGCTGAAGCTTTCTTT; CDR3aa: CASSLEWSAEAFF
abundance: NA; j_gene: TRBJ1-5; v_gene: TRBV5-8; d_gene: NA; CDR3nt: TGTGCCAGCAGCTTGTGGATCTCCCGGGACTATAGCAATCAGCCCCAGCATTTT; CDR3aa: CASSLWISRDYSNQPQHF
abundance: NA; j_gene: TRBJ2-7; v_gene: TRBV28; d_gene: NA; CDR3nt: TGTGCCAGCAGTTTTGGGGGGTCCTACGAGCAGTACTTC; CDR3aa: CASSFGGSYEQYF
abundance: NA; j_gene: TRBJ2-5; v_gene: TRBV28; d_gene: TRBD2; CDR3nt: TGTGCCAGCTCCCCTGGCCAGGCTAGCGGTGAAGAGACCCAGTACTTC; CDR3aa: CASSPGQASGEETQYF
abundance: NA; j_gene: TRBJ1-1; v_gene: TRBV11-1; d_gene: NA; CDR3nt: TGTGCCAGCAGCGAGGGCCTCAACACTGAAGCTTTCTTT; CDR3aa: CASSEGLNTEAFF
abundance: NA; j_gene: TRBJ2-5; v_gene: TRBV15; d_gene: NA; CDR3nt: TGTGCCACCAGCAGGGGGTCGGGGAACGGAGAGACCCAGTACTTC; CDR3aa: CATSRGSGNGETQYF
abundance: NA; j_gene: TRBJ1-4; v_gene: TRBV4-3; d_gene: TRBD1; CDR3nt: TGCGCCAGCAGCCTTGACAGGGGGCGCGTTAATGAAAAACTGTTTTTT; CDR3aa: CASSLDRGRVNEKLFF
abundance: NA; j_gene: TRBJ2-2; v_gene: TRBV5-8; d_gene: TRBD1; CDR3nt: TGTGCCAGCAGCCTAGGACAGGCAACGAACACCGGGGAGCTGTTTTTT; CDR3aa: CASSLGQATNTGELFF
abundance: NA; j_gene: TRBJ2-4; v_gene: TRBV27; d_gene: NA; CDR3nt: TGTGCCAGCAGCACTAAACCAGGGTGGCAAAACATTCAGTACTTC; CDR3aa: CASSTKPGWQNIQYF
abundance: NA; j_gene: TRBJ1-4; v_gene: TRBV19; d_gene: NA; CDR3nt: TGTGCCAGTAGTCGCAGGGGCACTAATGAAAAACTGTTTTTT; CDR3aa: CASSRRGTNEKLFF
abundance: NA; j_gene: TRBJ1-4; v_gene: TRBV28; d_gene: NA; CDR3nt: TGTGCCAGCAGTACCGGCGGGGCCGGAACGAGAGAAAAACTGTTTTTT; CDR3aa: CASSTGGAGTREKLFF
abundance: NA; j_gene: TRBJ2-7; v_gene: TRBV27; d_gene: TRBD1; CDR3nt: TGTGCCAGCAGTACCCGACAGGGGGCAGGGGAGCAGTACTTC; CDR3aa: CASSTRQGAGEQYF
abundance: once; j_gene: TRBJ1-2; v_gene: TRBV7-8; d_gene: NA; CDR3nt: TGTGCCAGCAGCTTAGCAGGGCGCTCTAACTATGGCTACACCTTC; CDR3aa: CASSLAGRSNYGYTF
abundance: NA; j_gene: TRBJ2-7; v_gene: TRBV29-1; d_gene: TRBD1; CDR3nt: TGCAGCGTCGGACAGGGGGGATACGAGCAGTACTTC; CDR3aa: CSVGQGGYEQYF
abundance: NA; j_gene: TRBJ1-4; v_gene: TRBV6-5; d_gene: NA; CDR3nt: TGTGCCAGCAGTTATTATGGGGGATCTACTAATGAAAAACTGTTTTTT; CDR3aa: CASSYYGGSTNEKLFF
abundance: NA; j_gene: TRBJ2-5; v_gene: TRBV6-5; d_gene: TRBD2; CDR3nt: TGTGCCAGCAGTTACGCGGGACTAAGACAAGAGACCCAGTACTTC; CDR3aa: CASSYAGLRQETQYF
abundance: NA; j_gene: TRBJ2-3; v_gene: TRBV5-4; d_gene: TRBD2; CDR3nt: TGTGCCAGCAGTCCCGGCGGGGGTCCAGATACGCAGTATTTT; CDR3aa: CASSPGGGPDTQYF
abundance: NA; j_gene: TRBJ2-7; v_gene: TRBV2; d_gene: TRBD2; CDR3nt: TGTGCCACCCGGGGTAGCGGGAGGGGATACGAGCAGTACTTC; CDR3aa: CATRGSGRGYEQYF
abundance: NA; j_gene: TRBJ2-7; v_gene: TRBV27; d_gene: TRBD1; CDR3nt: TGTGCCAGCAGTTTAGGACGGGACAGGGGGCTCTACGAGCAGTACTTC; CDR3aa: CASSLGRDRGLYEQYF
abundance: NA; j_gene: TRBJ2-3; v_gene: TRBV20-1; d_gene: NA; CDR3nt: TGCAGTGCTATGGGCTCAGATACGCAGTATTTT; CDR3aa: CSAMGSDTQYF
abundance: NA; j_gene: TRBJ1-4; v_gene: TRBV18; d_gene: NA; CDR3nt: TGTGCCAGCTCACCATTCTCACCGCAAACTAATGAAAAACTGTTTTTT; CDR3aa: CASSPFSPQTNEKLFF
abundance: NA; j_gene: TRBJ2-5; v_gene: TRBV4-2; d_gene: TRBD2; CDR3nt: TGTGCCAGCAGCCAGGGGCTAGCGGGAGGAGAGACCCAGTACTTC; CDR3aa: CASSQGLAGGETQYF
abundance: NA; j_gene: TRBJ2-7; v_gene: TRBV27; d_gene: NA; CDR3nt: TGTGCCAGCAGGTCCAGGACGTACTCCTACGAGCAGTACTTC; CDR3aa: CASRSRTYSYEQYF
abundance: NA; j_gene: TRBJ1-2; v_gene: TRBV10-3; d_gene: NA; CDR3nt: TGTGCCATCAGTGGCCTGACAGCTTCCTATGGCTACACCTTC; CDR3aa: CAISGLTASYGYTF
abundance: NA; j_gene: TRBJ1-1; v_gene: TRBV5-4; d_gene: TRBD1; CDR3nt: TGTGCCAGCAGCCCTAAGACAGGGGTCGGGACTGAAGCTTTCTTT; CDR3aa: CASSPKTGVGTEAFF
abundance: NA; j_gene: TRBJ1-4; v_gene: TRBV5-1; d_gene: NA; CDR3nt: TGCGCCAGCAGCTTCAACTCCCCTGAAAAACTGTTTTTT; CDR3aa: CASSFNSPEKLFF
abundance: NA; j_gene: TRBJ1-2; v_gene: TRBV7-9; d_gene: TRBD1; CDR3nt: TGTGCCAGCAGCTTAGATAGAGGGGGCTTCTATGGCTACACCTTC; CDR3aa: CASSLDRGGFYGYTF
abundance: NA; j_gene: TRBJ2-2; v_gene: TRBV28; d_gene: TRBD1; CDR3nt: TGTGCCAGCGGCCCCCGGGACAGAAAAACCGGGGAGCTGTTTTTT; CDR3aa: CASGPRDRKTGELFF
abundance: NA; j_gene: TRBJ2-7; v_gene: TRBV2; d_gene: NA; CDR3nt: TGTGCCAGCCGATTAGACGGCGAGCAGTACTTC; CDR3aa: CASRLDGEQYF
abundance: NA; j_gene: TRBJ2-1; v_gene: TRBV6-1; d_gene: TRBD2; CDR3nt: TGTGCCAGCAGTGAAGCGCCACTAGCGGGGCGTGATGAGCAGTTCTTC; CDR3aa: CASSEAPLAGRDEQFF
abundance: NA; j_gene: TRBJ2-3; v_gene: TRBV4-2; d_gene: TRBD2; CDR3nt: TGTGCCAGCACAACTTTAGCGGGGGCCGCCGATACGCAGTATTTT; CDR3aa: CASTTLAGAADTQYF
abundance: NA; j_gene: TRBJ2-5; v_gene: TRBV5-1; d_gene: TRBD2; CDR3nt: TGCGCCAGCAGCCAGACTAGCGGGAGGGCCGGGCAAGAGACCCAGTACTTC; CDR3aa: CASSQTSGRAGQETQYF
abundance: once; j_gene: TRBJ2-1; v_gene: TRBV2; d_gene: NA; CDR3nt: TGTGCCAGCCGTTTTGGGGCGGGTGATTACAATGAGCAGTTCTTC; CDR3aa: CASRFGAGDYNEQFF
abundance: NA; j_gene: TRBJ2-1; v_gene: TRBV13; d_gene: TRBD2; CDR3nt: TGTGCCAGCAGCTTAGGTCGCCTAGCGGGCTCGGCTGAGCAGTTCTTC; CDR3aa: CASSLGRLAGSAEQFF
abundance: NA; j_gene: TRBJ2-2; v_gene: TRBV28; d_gene: TRBD1; CDR3nt: TGTGCCAGCAGTTTCCCCCAGGGGGCAGGTTTTCCCGGGGAGCTGTTTTTT; CDR3aa: CASSFPQGAGFPGELFF
abundance: NA; j_gene: TRBJ2-7; v_gene: TRBV7-6; d_gene: TRBD1; CDR3nt: TGTGCCAGCAGCCCGCGACAGGGAAGCACCTACGAGCAGTACTTC; CDR3aa: CASSPRQGSTYEQYF
abundance: NA; j_gene: TRBJ2-5; v_gene: TRBV4-1; d_gene: NA; CDR3nt: TGCGCCAGCAGCCAAGAAACTCAAGAGACCCAGTACTTC; CDR3aa: CASSQETQETQYF
abundance: once; j_gene: TRBJ2-7; v_gene: TRBV7-2; d_gene: TRBD1; CDR3nt: TGTGCCAGCAGCTTATCCGCCGGGACAGGGAACTACGAGCAGTACTTC; CDR3aa: CASSLSAGTGNYEQYF
abundance: NA; j_gene: TRBJ1-1; v_gene: TRBV18; d_gene: NA; CDR3nt: TGTGCCAGCTCAAAACAGGGCGTGCACACTGAAGCTTTCTTT; CDR3aa: CASSKQGVHTEAFF
abundance: NA; j_gene: TRBJ1-1; v_gene: TRBV2; d_gene: NA; CDR3nt: TGTGCCAGCAGTGCCGGAAAATTCAGGACTAACACTGAAGCTTTCTTT; CDR3aa: CASSAGKFRTNTEAFF
abundance: NA; j_gene: TRBJ1-2; v_gene: TRBV28; d_gene: NA; CDR3nt: TGTGCCAGCAGCTCCCTACTCCAGGGGCCTACACTTAACTATGGCTACACCTTC; CDR3aa: CASSSLLQGPTLNYGYTF
abundance: NA; j_gene: TRBJ2-1; v_gene: TRBV4-2; d_gene: NA; CDR3nt: TGTGCCAGCAGCCAAGATACCGGTGAGCAGTTCTTC; CDR3aa: CASSQDTGEQFF
abundance: NA; j_gene: TRBJ2-3; v_gene: TRBV7-8; d_gene: NA; CDR3nt: TGTGCCAGCAGCTTAGCCGAGGGCACAGATACGCAGTATTTT; CDR3aa: CASSLAEGTDTQYF
abundance: NA; j_gene: TRBJ2-5; v_gene: TRBV5-1; d_gene: TRBD2; CDR3nt: TGCGCCAGCAGCCCGGGACTAGCGGGTAGCCAAGAGACCCAGTACTTC; CDR3aa: CASSPGLAGSQETQYF
abundance: once; j_gene: TRBJ2-1; v_gene: TRBV4-3; d_gene: NA; CDR3nt: TGCGCCAGCAGCCAAGATCTCGCGGCGACCCAGTTCTTC; CDR3aa: CASSQDLAATQFF